The 28 T cell receptor beta chains presented below share a single source sample, sequenced in a study of blood T cell repertoires in COVID-19. Profiling relied on immunoSEQ multiplex PCR, and the TCRdb table lists in-frame clones only, not all of them. The sample holds under 85,000 clones, 90% seen once. The sequenced sample was peripheral blood. The source is a man aged 45 to 65 with acute or convalescent COVID-19.

The CDR3: CASSPTSGRETQYF. DNA for the CDR3: TGTGCCAGCTCACCAACTAGCGGGAGAGAGACCCAGTACTTC. The rearrangement uses TRBV18 and TRBJ2-5, with TRBD2 identical over 11 bases. Losses at the gene ends were 2 bases for V and 4 bases for J; bases not matched to a gene: 0. The CDR3 extends over 14 amino acids. In germline, CDR1 is KGHSH, CDR2 LQKENI.

This rearrangement joins TRBV12-5 to TRBJ2-1, with D possibly being TRBD2 (5 bases). The length of the CDR3 is 13 residues. With 6 bases removed from V and 8 bases from J, the gap between germline ends came to 14 bases. CDR1 is LGHNT, CDR2 FRNRAP, per germline. This chain's CDR3 is CASGPPTSYEQFF. The CDR3, as DNA: TGTGCTAGTGGCCCCCCTACTAGTTATGAGCAGTTCTTC.

The chain combines TRBV5-4 with TRBJ1-1, with D unresolved. V lost 4 bases and J lost 3, with 13 bases in between. CDR1 is SGHNT and CDR2 is YYREEE in the germline V gene (reference sequence). This CDR3 spans 14 amino acids. CDR3 loop: CASSNQALYTEAFF. The CDR3 nucleotides are TGTGCCAGCAGCAACCAGGCTCTTTACACTGAAGCTTTCTTT. Supplemented by reference TRBV5-4 and TRBJ1-1, the full variable domain reads ETGVTQSPTHLIKTRGQQVTLRCSSQSGHNTVSWYQQALGQGPQFIFQYYREEENGRGNFPPRFSGLQFPNYSSELNVNALELDDSALYLCASSNQALYTEAFFGQGTRLTVV.

This chain uses TRBV5-8 with TRBJ2-3, with 12 bases matching TRBD2. Germline V gene lookup returns CDR1 SGHTS and CDR2 YDEGEE. Trimming took 3 bases from V and 3 from J; bases not matched to a gene: 8. This CDR3 has 17 residues. The CDR3 loop is CASSWGQLAGGTDTQYF. For the CDR3, the DNA is TGTGCCAGCAGCTGGGGACAACTAGCGGGAGGTACAGATACGCAGTATTTT.

This rearrangement joins TRBV30 to TRBJ1-2; D might be TRBD1 (6 bases). The germline V gene has CDR1 GTSNPN and CDR2 SVGIG (reference sequence). The CDR3 consists of 13 residues. Trimming pared 5 bases from V and 2 bases from J, leaving 12 bases between. CDR3 region: CAWLGGGNYGYTF. The DNA for the CDR3 is TGTGCCTGGTTAGGGGGGGGAAACTATGGCTACACCTTC.

The chain combines TRBV19 with TRBJ2-3; perhaps TRBD1 as D (5 bases). Germline-derived CDR1 and CDR2 are LNHDA and SQIVND (reference sequence). Trimming took 10 bases from V and 12 from J, leaving 17 bases between them. The length of the CDR3 is 11 residues. CDR3 DNA sequence: TGTGCCACCCTAGACGGACAATATCAGTATTTT. It is translated as CATLDGQYQYF.

V gene TRBV25-1 combines with J gene TRBJ1-6; D is possibly TRBD1 (5 bases). V was trimmed by 1 base and J by 5 bases, leaving 9 bases between them. Germline loops: CDR1 MGHDK, CDR2 SYGVNS. CDR3 length: 15 amino acids. As DNA, the CDR3 is TGTGCCAGCAGTGAATCTCTGGACAATAATTCACCCCTCCACTTT. This gives the protein CASSESLDNNSPLHF.

V and J are TRBV19 and TRBJ2-2; tentative D call: TRBD1 (6 bases). Trimming stripped 7 bases from V and 5 bases from J, with 17 bases between. The CDR3 runs 15 residues. Germline V gives CDR1 LNHDA, CDR2 SQIVND (reference sequence). This chain's CDR3 is CASTRWQGTTGELFF. CDR3 nucleotides: TGTGCCAGTACTAGGTGGCAGGGGACAACCGGGGAGCTGTTTTTT.

The chain is built from TRBV6-5 and TRBJ2-7; a possible D gene is TRBD1 (5 bases). Germline V CDR1 and CDR2: MNHEY, SVGAGI. The V end lost 3 bases, the J end lost 5 bases, and 14 bases lay between the germline ends. There are 14 residues in the CDR3. In nucleotides, the CDR3 is TGTGCCAGCAGTTATAGGGCAGGGTGGAACGAGCAGTACTTC. Its translation is CASSYRAGWNEQYF.

CDR3 bases: TGCAGTGCTAGTATGTCGGGAGGAGGCACAGATACGCAGTATTTT. Its translation: CSASMSGGGTDTQYF. V and J are TRBV20-1 and TRBJ2-3; 7 bases fit TRBD2. Germline V lookup: CDR1 DFQATT, CDR2 SNEGSKA (reference sequence). The CDR3 covers 15 residues. Losses at the gene ends were 3 bases for V and 1 base for J; bases not matched to a gene: 7.

Worth noting for this clone: Other nucleotide sequences from this sample produce the same CDR3. The chain carries TRBV10-3 and TRBJ1-2, with a possible D match to TRBD1 (6 bases). This CDR3 spans 13 amino acids. The ends were cut back, 6 bases at V and 3 bases at J, with 11 bases in the middle. In germline, CDR1 is ENHRY, CDR2 SYGVKD. CDR3 loop: CAISKQGDYGYTF. The CDR3 DNA follows: TGTGCCATCAGCAAACAGGGAGACTATGGCTACACCTTC.

The CDR3: CASTPWRVRSDTQYF. In nucleotides, the CDR3 is TGTGCCAGCACCCCCTGGAGGGTTCGTTCAGATACGCAGTATTTT. The chain employs TRBV7-9 and TRBJ2-3, with a possible D match to TRBD2 (6 bases). V lost 7 bases to trimming and J lost 4 bases, with 18 bases between them. The CDR3 consists of 15 residues. Germline V gene sequence: CDR1 SEHNR, CDR2 FQNEAQ (reference sequence).

The CDR3 sequence is CASSFHKGLSYEQYF. The DNA for the CDR3 is TGTGCCAGCAGCTTCCACAAGGGACTGTCCTACGAGCAGTACTTC. The chain couples TRBV11-2 to TRBJ2-7; possibly TRBD2 for D (6 bases). The CDR3 runs 15 residues. V shed 3 bases and J shed 1 base, with 13 bases lying between them. The germline CDR1 and CDR2 sequences are SGHAT and FQNNGV.

J is TRBJ2-2 and V is TRBV11-2, with 7 bases identical to TRBD2. The CDR3 totals 17 residues. V shed 5 bases, J shed 1 base, and the junction held 10 bases outside the gene matches. Germline V gene data show CDR1 as SGHAT and CDR2 as FQNNGV. The CDR3 spells CASSVVAGFGNTGELFF. The CDR3, as DNA: TGTGCCAGCAGCGTCGTAGCGGGTTTCGGGAACACCGGGGAGCTGTTTTTT.

This rearrangement joins TRBV5-1 to TRBJ1-2, with no clear D. V lost 0 bases and J 4 bases, leaving 10 bases between the germline ends. The germline V gene has CDR1 SGHRS and CDR2 YFSETQ. The CDR3 contains 14 residues. CDR3 sequence: CASSLEQAAYGYTF. The CDR3 DNA reads TGCGCCAGCAGCTTGGAGCAGGCTGCCTATGGCTACACCTTC.

The rearrangement uses TRBV2 and TRBJ2-3; maybe TRBD2 (6 bases). This CDR3 is built from 17 residues. The germline V gene encodes CDR1 SNHLY and CDR2 FYNNEI. V was shortened by 1 base and J by 1 base, with 15 bases between the two germline ends. The CDR3 is CASSEVGGETRTDTQYF. CDR3 DNA sequence: TGTGCCAGCAGTGAAGTGGGCGGGGAGACGCGCACAGATACGCAGTATTTT.

This chain connects TRBV18 to TRBJ2-7; TRBD1 agrees at 11 bases. The CDR3 runs 14 residues. Germline CDR1 KGHSH, CDR2 LQKENI. The ends lost 3 bases at V and 3 bases at J; junction bases unmatched: 1. CDR3 sequence reads: CASSPGTGGYEQYF. CDR3 sequence (DNA): TGTGCCAGCTCACCGGGGACAGGGGGCTACGAGCAGTACTTC.

The rearrangement links TRBV14 to TRBJ2-1, with TRBD2 matching 12 bases. The CDR3 contains 16 residues. CDR1 and CDR2 (germline): SGHDN, FVKESK. J was trimmed by 3 bases and V by 2 bases; bases with no gene match: 2. As DNA, the CDR3 is TGTGCCAGCAGCCAACTAGCGGGAGGGCTCTACAATGAGCAGTTCTTC. This sequence encodes CASSQLAGGLYNEQFF.

In regard to this clone: Distinct nucleotide sequences in the sample also encode this CDR3. For the CDR3, the DNA is TGCGCCAGCAGCTTGGTCTTGGGCCAGAACTATGGCTACACCTTC. As protein: CASSLVLGQNYGYTF. The chain uses TRBV5-1 and TRBJ1-2; D is ambiguous. Germline-derived CDR1 and CDR2 are SGHRS and YFSETQ. The CDR3 is 15 residues long. V was cut by 0 bases and J by 2 bases, with 11 bases left in between.

The chain is built from TRBV7-9 and TRBJ1-1, with D possibly matching TRBD1 (5 bases). The CDR3 contains 14 residues. With 5 bases removed from V and 1 base from J, the gap between germline ends came to 11 bases. Per the germline V gene, CDR1 is SEHNR and CDR2 is FQNEAQ (reference sequence). The CDR3 DNA is TGTGCCAGCAGCAAGCGGGACGCGAACACTGAAGCTTTCTTT. Residues: CASSKRDANTEAFF.

This sequence joins TRBV27 and TRBJ2-7; TRBD2 matches 10 bases. This CDR3 comprises 15 residues. Unmatched junction bases numbered 7, after V lost 2 bases and J lost 6 bases. Germline loops: CDR1 MNHEY, CDR2 SMNVEV (reference sequence). CDR3 in amino acids: CASSLLAGVIFEQYF. CDR3 nucleotides: TGTGCCAGCAGTTTACTAGCGGGAGTAATATTCGAGCAGTACTTC.

In DNA form, the CDR3 reads TGTGCCAGCAGTTTAGCAGACAATCAGCCCCAGCATTTT. Residues: CASSLADNQPQHF. The V gene is TRBV27, the J gene TRBJ1-5; no reliable D call. Germline V gene sequence: CDR1 MNHEY, CDR2 SMNVEV (reference sequence). This CDR3 contains 13 residues. Between the trimmed V and J ends, which lost 2 bases and 3 bases, there was a span of 5 bases.

V usage is TRBV19 and J usage is TRBJ1-1; D perhaps matches TRBD1 (5 bases). CDR1 and CDR2 from the germline V gene are LNHDA and SQIVND (reference sequence). V dropped 7 bases and J dropped 0 bases, with 18 bases sitting between them. The CDR3 has 16 residues. The CDR3 bases are TGTGCCAGTAACGTGGGAAGGGGAACGGTGAACACTGAAGCTTTCTTT. This encodes CASNVGRGTVNTEAFF.

The chain uses TRBV5-4 and TRBJ2-7; no clear D gene. CDR1 and CDR2 (germline): SGHNT, YYREEE (reference sequence). V dropped 4 bases and J dropped 1 base, with 6 bases sitting between them. The CDR3 contains 12 residues. The CDR3 loop is CASSPGSYEQYF. The CDR3 region has the DNA TGTGCCAGCAGCCCCGGGTCCTACGAGCAGTACTTC.

The chain is built from TRBV2 and TRBJ1-4; tentative D call: TRBD1 (5 bases). V lost 6 bases and J 0 bases, leaving 14 bases between the germline ends. CDR3 length: 16 residues. Germline V gene sequence: CDR1 SNHLY, CDR2 FYNNEI. CDR3 DNA: TGTGCCAGCAGAGAAAAGACAGACCCAACTAATGAAAAACTGTTTTTT. This sequence encodes CASREKTDPTNEKLFF.

The chain joins TRBV27 to TRBJ2-1; a possible D gene is TRBD2 (5 bases). This CDR3 has 14 residues. V lost 5 bases, J lost 8 bases, and 16 bases lay in between. Germline lookup yields CDR1 MNHEY and CDR2 SMNVEV (reference sequence). The CDR3 sequence is CASSDGLLFDEQFF. CDR3 coding DNA: TGTGCCAGCAGTGATGGACTCCTTTTCGATGAGCAGTTCTTC.

The chain uses TRBV2 and TRBJ2-3, with D possibly being TRBD2 (5 bases). Between the trimmed V and J ends, which lost 7 bases and 0 bases, there was a span of 26 bases. This CDR3 comprises 19 residues. Germline CDR1 SNHLY, CDR2 FYNNEI. The CDR3 DNA follows: TGTGCCAGCATGGCCCGGGCGGGTCGAACCATAACTAGCACAGATACGCAGTATTTT. This sequence encodes CASMARAGRTITSTDTQYF.

The CDR3 bases are TGTGCCAGCAGTTTGGGCAGCCTCTATTTTATGAACACTGAAGCTTTCTTT. Its translation is CASSLGSLYFMNTEAFF. The chain combines TRBV28 with TRBJ1-1; D remains unclear. The germline V and J ends were trimmed by 3 bases and 0 bases, with 17 bases remaining between them. CDR1 is MDHEN and CDR2 is SYDVKM in the germline V gene. The CDR3 has 17 amino acids.